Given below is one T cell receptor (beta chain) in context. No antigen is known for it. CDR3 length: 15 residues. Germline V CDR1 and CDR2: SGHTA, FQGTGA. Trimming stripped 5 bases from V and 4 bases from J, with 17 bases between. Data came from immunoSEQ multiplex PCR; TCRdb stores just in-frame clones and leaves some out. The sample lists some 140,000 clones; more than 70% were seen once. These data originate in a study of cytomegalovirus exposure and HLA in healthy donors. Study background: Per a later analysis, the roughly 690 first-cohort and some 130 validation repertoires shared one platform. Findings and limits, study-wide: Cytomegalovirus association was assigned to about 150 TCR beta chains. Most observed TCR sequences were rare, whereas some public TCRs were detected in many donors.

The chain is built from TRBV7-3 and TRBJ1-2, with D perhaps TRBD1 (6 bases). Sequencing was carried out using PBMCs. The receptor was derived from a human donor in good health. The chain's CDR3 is CASSRTGGDTYGYTF. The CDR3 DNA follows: TGTGCCAGCAGCCGAACGGGTGGGGACACCTATGGCTACACCTTC.